These T cell receptor beta chains were read from a single sample in a study of T-cell memory formation after mild COVID-19. TCRdb independently ran MiXCR on the 5' RACE reads; one entry per CDR3 protein. This table holds around 310,000 distinct CDR3 sequences, 20% to 25% found once. The specimen was PBMCs or a T cell subset sorted from them (not recorded which). These receptor sequences come from a man between 18 and 29 years old who had mild COVID-19 (a few samples of this study predate the infection). Cell type and time point are not known. The CDR3 runs from the conserved cysteine through the conserved F or W. D genes are given only for firm matches. Size is stated for part of the rows, as once, few or many counts, or as a class when the clone is expanded.

TRBD1,TRBJ2-7,-,14,TRBV20-1,CSAREPDRDYEQYF,TGCAGTGCTAGAGAGCCGGACAGGGACTACGAGCAGTACTTC
TRBD2,TRBJ2-5,few,15,TRBV20-1,CSATLAGGIQETQYF,TGCAGTGCTACCCTAGCGGGGGGAATCCAAGAGACCCAGTACTTC
TRBD2,TRBJ2-2,-,14,TRBV6-2/TRBV6-3,CASRKLAGGLELFF,TGTGCCAGCAGAAAATTAGCGGGGGGGCTGGAGCTGTTTTTT
TRBD2,TRBJ2-3,-,16,TRBV27,CASRICSGFCTDTQYF,TGTGCCAGCAGAATCTGTAGCGGGTTTTGCACAGATACGCAGTATTTT
-,TRBJ1-6,-,16,TRBV13,CASSPTQGLRNSPLHF,TGTGCCAGCAGCCCGACGCAGGGCCTTCGGAATTCACCCCTCCACTTT
-,TRBJ1-5,-,15,TRBV7-2,CASSLVAQAKWAQHF,TGTGCCAGCAGCTTAGTAGCACAGGCAAAATGGGCCCAGCATTTT
-,TRBJ2-5,few,13,TRBV10-3,CAISDVLQETQYF,TGTGCCATCAGTGATGTCCTCCAAGAGACCCAGTACTTC
TRBD1,TRBJ2-6,-,13,TRBV12-3/TRBV12-4,CASSTGGLRVLTF,TGTGCCAGCAGTACAGGGGGCCTTCGGGTCCTGACTTTC
-,TRBJ1-1,-,13,TRBV21-1,CASSKGVRTEAFF,TGTGCCAGCAGCAAAGGCGTCCGCACTGAAGCTTTCTTT
-,TRBJ2-2,few,12,TRBV30,CAWSGYTGELFF,TGTGCCTGGAGTGGATACACCGGGGAGCTGTTTTTT
-,TRBJ1-1,-,15,TRBV6-5,CASRILSGELPQAFF,TGTGCCAGCAGGATTCTCTCGGGGGAGCTGCCTCAAGCTTTCTTT
TRBD2,TRBJ2-3,many,16,TRBV7-2,CASSLQAGGGTDTQYF,TGTGCCAGCAGCTTACAGGCGGGGGGAGGCACAGATACGCAGTATTTT
-,TRBJ2-5,-,16,TRBV5-1,CASSLWSSTEEETQYF,TGCGCCAGCAGCTTGTGGTCGTCGACAGAAGAAGAGACCCAGTACTTC
-,TRBJ2-3,-,17,TRBV6-2/TRBV6-3,CASSYASGWGASDTQYF,TGTGCCAGCAGTTACGCGTCCGGTTGGGGGGCCTCAGATACGCAGTATTTT
TRBD1,TRBJ1-2,few,15,TRBV7-9,CASSGGQAPNYGYTF,TGTGCCAGCAGCGGCGGACAGGCCCCCAACTATGGCTACACCTTC
-,TRBJ1-5,-,13,TRBV12-3/TRBV12-4,CASSSRLDQPQHF,TGTGCCAGCAGTTCCCGGTTGGATCAGCCCCAGCATTTT
-,TRBJ1-2,-,13,TRBV6-1,CASSSYSANGYTF,TGTGCCAGCAGCTCTTACAGTGCGAACGGCTACACCTTC
TRBD1,TRBJ2-7,-,14,TRBV29-1,CSVVGGDRGLEQYF,TGCAGCGTTGTAGGGGGTGACAGGGGGCTCGAGCAGTACTTC
TRBD2,TRBJ2-1,few,16,TRBV6-4,CASSDSQRGTSNEQFF,TGTGCCAGCAGTGACTCGCAGCGGGGGACTTCTAATGAGCAGTTCTTC
-,TRBJ1-5,few,14,TRBV20-1,CSAPRGDSNQPQHF,TGCAGTGCTCCGCGGGGGGATAGCAATCAGCCCCAGCATTTT
-,TRBJ2-1,-,15,TRBV20-1,CSARGSRRAYNEQFF,TGCAGTGCTAGAGGATCCAGGCGTGCCTACAATGAGCAGTTCTTC
-,TRBJ2-5,-,14,TRBV9,CASSRGSGVGTQYF,TGTGCCAGCAGCCGAGGATCCGGTGTTGGGACCCAGTACTTC